Sequencing of this TCR beta chain was carried out in a study of CD8 T cells in ankylosing spondylitis. Whole-study findings and limits: The study looked at matched synovial fluid samples from ankylosing spondylitis patients. Disease-linked clones were reported to be significantly enriched there. Blood from ankylosing spondylitis patients appeared to carry a characteristic roughly eight-variant TCR beta motif.

MiXCR was run by TCRdb on the 5' RACE reads, yielding one entry per CDR3 protein. The table includes under 200,000 distinct CDR3 sequences, 9.8% detected once. This clonotype was seen repeatedly, ten times or more. Its target is unknown. The ends lost 6 bases at V and 7 bases at J; junction bases unmatched: 2. The CDR3 is made up of 14 amino acids. The source material was blood, either unsorted or a sorted T cell fraction (not recorded which). The TCR sequence derives from a female donor with ankylosing spondylitis or in good health (not recorded which). The chain uses TRBV12-3 or TRBV12-4 and TRBJ2-1; 14 nucleotides agree with TRBD2. CDR3 sequence (DNA): TGTGCCAGCAGGGGACTAGCGGGAGTAAATGAGCAGTTCTTC. Translating it yields CASRGLAGVNEQFF.